This T cell receptor beta chain came from a study of cytomegalovirus exposure and HLA in healthy donors. Study overall: Most genotyped donors, over 70% of about 430, had Caucasian-associated genetic ancestry. General study points: Researchers catalogued 164 TCR beta chains as cytomegalovirus-associated.

Of note for this clone: The antigen remains undetermined.

PCR was performed using 60 Vbeta and 13 Jbeta primers. Only in-frame clones appear in the TCRdb table, and some are missing; sequencing was by immunoSEQ multiplex PCR. The data hold around 150,000 clones, with over 70% observed a single time. From germline, CDR1 is MNHNY and CDR2 SVGAGI (reference sequence). V was clipped by 4 bases and J by 1 base; unmatched bases: 6. This CDR3 is 15 amino acids long. The rearrangement joins TRBV6-6 to TRBJ1-1, with 7 nucleotides matching TRBD1. This clonotype originated in a man aged 40-49 years in good health and CMV-seropositive. Sequencing was performed on PBMCs. This chain's CDR3 is CASSSTGLRNTEAFF. Here the CDR3 DNA reads TGTGCCAGCAGTTCGACAGGGCTAAGGAACACTGAAGCTTTCTTT.